Sequencing of this TCR beta chain was carried out in a study of blood T cells in healthy people across ages. Study-wide findings and caveats: Estimated diversity across one million T cells was deemed an underestimate.

Then a second PCR, running roughly 7 to 11 cycles, was carried out with a sample-barcoded 5' primer and a J-beta primer mix. A 12-random-nucleotide template-switch adaptor tagged each cDNA molecule. TCRdb fed the 5' RACE reads into MiXCR, producing one record per CDR3 protein. This repertoire shows over 600,000 distinct CDR3 sequences, around 41% found once; its top ten account for 30%. In this sample, this clonotype turned up many times. No antigen is known for it. Germline V CDR1 and CDR2: SQVTM, ANQGSEA. The CDR3 totals 9 residues. V was cut by 4 bases and J by 9 bases, with 6 bases left in between. The people who gave samples were healthy Caucasians from Russia, aged roughly 6 to 95.

J is TRBJ2-5 and V is TRBV29-1; D is unresolved. This TCR was recovered from an older man in good health. The sample was blood. The CDR3 DNA reads TGCAGCGTTGCCCCGCCCCAGTACTTC. This codes for CSVAPPQYF. Full variable domain (outside the CDR3, taken from reference TRBV29-1 and TRBJ2-5): SAVISQKPSRDICQRGTSLTIQCQVDSQVTMMFWYRQQPGQSLTLIATANQGSEATYESGFVIDKFPISRPNLTFSTLTVSNMSPEDSSIYLCSVAPPQYFGPGTRLLVL.